The clone carrying this TCR beta chain was recorded at least ten times. Its specificity is unknown. The source of the sample is a study of early T cells in non-severe SARS-CoV-2 infection. Study context: Chains were unpaired, as sequencing was done on bulk RNA from unsorted whole blood. Findings of the study overall: Matching results from VDJdb favored anti-spike CD8 responses, leaving private and CD4 specificities undetected.

Each CDR3 protein gets one entry after TCRdb re-called the 5' RACE reads with MiXCR. This table has 100,000 to 150,000 distinct CDR3 sequences, about 15% appearing once. V lost 0 bases to trimming and J lost 3 bases, with 6 bases between them. Germline-derived CDR1 and CDR2 are SGDLS and YYNGEE. The CDR3 sequence is 13 residues long. Sequencing input: whole blood. The TCR was taken from an adult who was a healthcare worker with PCR-confirmed SARS-CoV-2 infection or an uninfected control (not recorded which). This rearrangement joins TRBV9 to TRBJ1-1, with D hard to call. Here the CDR3 reads CASSVEWDTEAFF. In nucleotides, the CDR3 is TGTGCCAGCAGCGTAGAGTGGGACACTGAAGCTTTCTTT.